A selection of T cell receptor beta chains follows, all from one sample in a study of T-cell memory formation after mild COVID-19. MiXCR, applied by TCRdb to the 5' RACE reads, yields one record per CDR3 protein. In the table there are hundreds of thousands of distinct CDR3 sequences, about 15% of which are singletons. Sequenced input: PBMCs or a T cell subset sorted from them (not recorded which). These receptors were collected from a man aged 18 to 30 who had mild COVID-19 (a few samples of this study predate the infection). Cell type and time point are not known. The CDR3 runs from the conserved cysteine through the conserved F or W. A D gene is named only where the DNA matches it firmly. Expanded clones are given a class, and other clones once, few, many or no size at all.

j_gene,d_gene,v_gene,abundance,len,CDR3nt,CDR3aa
TRBJ2-3,NA,TRBV5-1,few,13,TGCGCCAGCAGCTTAGATTATGGGGATACGCAGTATTTT,CASSLDYGDTQYF
TRBJ1-1,NA,TRBV5-1,few,13,TGCGCCAGCAGGGACGGGGAAAACACTGAAGCTTTCTTT,CASRDGENTEAFF
TRBJ2-7,NA,TRBV12-3/TRBV12-4,NA,15,TGTGCCAGCAGTTCTTGGGACCTAAGGTCTTACGAGCAGTACTTC,CASSSWDLRSYEQYF
TRBJ1-6,NA,TRBV7-2,few,15,TGTGCCAGCAGCCCGAGGAGCTCCTATAATTCACCCCTCCACTTT,CASSPRSSYNSPLHF
TRBJ1-1,TRBD1,TRBV12-5,NA,12,TGTGCTAGTGGTGCAGGGGGGACTGAAGCTTTCTTT,CASGAGGTEAFF
TRBJ2-7,TRBD1,TRBV4-1,NA,15,TGCGCCAGCAGCCTTAGGACAGGGGTCTCCTACGAGCAGTACTTC,CASSLRTGVSYEQYF
TRBJ2-7,NA,TRBV12-3/TRBV12-4,many,13,TGTGCCAGCAGATTCGGGGACTCCTACGAGCAGTACTTC,CASRFGDSYEQYF
TRBJ2-5,TRBD2,TRBV7-3,NA,15,TGTGCCAGCAGCTCAGCGGGGGGGCTTCGAGAGACCCAGTACTTC,CASSSAGGLRETQYF
TRBJ1-2,TRBD1,TRBV6-5,NA,14,TGTGCCAGCAGTTACCACAGGGGAGAACGGGGCTACACCTTC,CASSYHRGERGYTF
TRBJ2-5,NA,TRBV7-9,few,16,TGTGCCAGCAGCTTAGTTTACGGCCGCAGAGCTGAGACCCAGTACTTC,CASSLVYGRRAETQYF
TRBJ2-3,NA,TRBV5-1,few,15,TGCGCCAGCAGCTTGTCCCAGGATCGCACAGATACGCAGTATTTT,CASSLSQDRTDTQYF